The 27 T cell receptor beta chains in this list originate from one sample, sequenced in a study of T cell responses to AZD1222 COVID-19 vaccine. Here immunoSEQ multiplex PCR was the method, and the copy in TCRdb shows in-frame clones only, minus some. The sample holds 130,000 or so clones, about 93% seen once. The material was peripheral blood, obtained 28 days after the second AZD1222 dose. Receptors were obtained from an adult who received the AZD1222 COVID-19 vaccine.

The chain combines TRBV6-4 with TRBJ2-7; 10 nucleotides line up with TRBD1. CDR3 length: 13 residues. Trimming removed 9 bases from V and 0 bases from J; junction bases left unmatched: 2. Germline lookup yields CDR1 MRHNA and CDR2 SNTAGT. CDR3 sequence reads: CARGDRGSYEQYF. For the CDR3, the DNA is TGTGCCAGAGGGGACAGGGGCTCCTACGAGCAGTACTTC.

The chain links TRBV5-6 to TRBJ1-1; D is possibly TRBD1 (5 bases). V lost 2 bases, J lost 6 bases, and 17 bases lay in between. Germline V gene data show CDR1 as SGHDT and CDR2 as YYEEEE. The CDR3 runs 15 residues. CDR3 in amino acids: CASSFIDSNRAEAFF. The DNA for the CDR3 is TGTGCCAGCAGCTTCATAGACAGTAATAGGGCTGAAGCTTTCTTT.

This rearrangement joins TRBV28 to TRBJ1-5; D gene ambiguous. There are 13 residues in the CDR3. The ends were cut back, 2 bases at V and 5 bases at J, with 7 bases in the middle. Germline assignment: CDR1 MDHEN and CDR2 SYDVKM. The CDR3 reads CASSLLRDQPQHF. Here the CDR3 DNA reads TGTGCCAGCAGTTTACTTAGAGATCAGCCCCAGCATTTT.

V and J are TRBV2 and TRBJ1-3, with unresolved D. V was cut by 7 bases and J by 0 bases, with 7 bases left in between. The CDR3 loop spans 13 amino acids. Per the germline V gene, CDR1 is SNHLY and CDR2 is FYNNEI. CDR3 DNA sequence: TGTGCCAGCATAGTGCTCTCTGGAAACACCATATATTTT. Translated, it gives CASIVLSGNTIYF.

The CDR3 region is CASSLLPSPDTQYF. The CDR3, as DNA: TGTGCCAGCAGCTTACTCCCCTCTCCGGATACGCAGTATTTT. This chain links TRBV11-3 with TRBJ2-3; D not certain. V lost 2 bases to trimming and J lost 6 bases, with 12 bases between them. From germline, CDR1 is SGHNT and CDR2 YENEEA. The CDR3 is 14 amino acids.

A single count supports this clone. The rearrangement uses TRBV6-5 and TRBJ1-6; 7 bases match TRBD1. This CDR3 has 14 residues. With 6 bases clipped from V and 10 bases from J, the junction kept 9 bases outside the gene matches. Germline-derived CDR1 and CDR2 are MNHEY and SVGAGI. The CDR3 DNA reads TGTGCCAGCAGCCGGGACAGTAGCGACTCACCCCTCCACTTT. This gives the protein CASSRDSSDSPLHF.

The chain combines TRBV9 with TRBJ2-3; 11 bases line up with TRBD2. V was pared by 3 bases and J by 2 bases, with 5 bases of the junction left unmatched. CDR3 length equals 16 residues. The germline CDR1 and CDR2 sequences are SGDLS and YYNGEE. The CDR3 sequence is CASSAGTSGYTDTQYF. The CDR3 region has the DNA TGTGCCAGCAGCGCCGGGACTAGCGGTTACACAGATACGCAGTATTTT.

The rearrangement links TRBV4-3 to TRBJ2-2; D not certain. Germline V gene lookup returns CDR1 LGHNA and CDR2 YSLEER. The CDR3 totals 14 residues. V was clipped by 4 bases and J by 0 bases, with 6 bases between them. The CDR3 here is CASSRSSNTGELFF. The CDR3, as DNA: TGCGCCAGCAGCCGCAGCTCGAACACCGGGGAGCTGTTTTTT.

V and J are TRBV12-3 or TRBV12-4 and TRBJ1-1; D may be TRBD1 (5 bases). The CDR3 is 13 amino acids. Trimming removed 5 bases at V and 5 bases at J, with 12 bases between. CDR3 residues: CASSLWGETEAFF. CDR3 DNA: TGTGCCAGCAGTCTGTGGGGGGAGACTGAAGCTTTCTTT.

As for this clone: Other DNA sequences in this sample translate to the same CDR3. V and J are TRBV9 and TRBJ2-7; the D gene could be TRBD1 or TRBD2 (6 bases each). The CDR3 is 14 amino acids. With 2 bases removed from V and 0 bases from J, the gap between germline ends came to 9 bases. The germline CDR1 and CDR2 sequences are SGDLS and YYNGEE. CDR3 in amino acids: CASSVGGSSYEQYF. The CDR3 bases are TGTGCCAGCAGCGTCGGGGGCAGCTCCTACGAGCAGTACTTC.

V gene TRBV6-2 or TRBV6-3 combines with J gene TRBJ2-7; D ambiguous. V lost 2 bases and J lost 5, with 7 bases in between. The CDR3 spans 12 residues. Germline lookup yields CDR1 MNHEY and CDR2 SVGEGT. DNA of the CDR3: TGTGCCAGCAGTTACGGCCAGAACGAGCAGTACTTC. This gives the protein CASSYGQNEQYF.

This CDR3 reads CASGTGLGSRHSGANVLTF. The CDR3 DNA follows: TGTGCCAGCGGCACAGGGTTGGGGTCACGCCACTCTGGGGCCAACGTCCTGACTTTC. This chain joins TRBV21-1 and TRBJ2-6; the D call of TRBD1 is as the table states it, not checked on the DNA. TRBV21-1 is a pseudogene segment. The length of the CDR3 is 19 residues.

The chain links TRBV27 to TRBJ1-5; D not certain. The CDR3 runs to 14 residues. Germline CDR1 is MNHEY and CDR2 is SMNVEV (reference sequence). Trimming pared 5 bases from V and 3 bases from J, leaving 11 bases between. The CDR3 DNA reads as TGTGCCAGCAGTCCCCCTGGCCTCAATCAGCCCCAGCATTTT. This translates into CASSPPGLNQPQHF.

The chain carries TRBV19 and TRBJ1-5; 7 bases match TRBD1. V shed 3 bases and J 6 bases; nucleotides not matched to a gene: 5. This CDR3 has 14 amino acids. Per the germline V gene, CDR1 is LNHDA and CDR2 is SQIVND (reference sequence). In DNA, the CDR3 is TGTGCCAGTAGTATTTACAGGGACAGTCAGCCCCAGCATTTT. Protein product: CASSIYRDSQPQHF.

The chain is built from TRBV19 and TRBJ2-3; D may be TRBD2 (6 bases). The CDR3 has 16 residues. CDR1 LNHDA and CDR2 SQIVND come from the germline V gene (reference sequence). The germline V and J ends were trimmed by 7 bases and 0 bases, with 17 bases remaining between them. CDR3 DNA: TGTGCCAGTATCGCTTCCCGGGACTCTAGCACAGATACGCAGTATTTT. Protein: CASIASRDSSTDTQYF. The variable domain in full, with the rest retrieved from reference TRBV19 and TRBJ2-3, is DGGITQSPKYLFRKEGQNVTLSCEQNLNHDAMYWYRQDPGQGLRLIYYSQIVNDFQKGDIAEGYSVSREKKESFPLTVTSAQKNPTAFYLCASIASRDSSTDTQYFGPGTRLTVL.

CDR3 amino acids: CASRLGTGGAGTEAFF. CDR3 sequence (DNA): TGTGCCAGCAGGTTAGGGACAGGGGGCGCGGGAACTGAAGCTTTCTTT. The rearrangement links TRBV2 to TRBJ1-1; the match to TRBD1 covers 12 bases. Germline loops: CDR1 SNHLY, CDR2 FYNNEI. The CDR3 extends over 16 amino acids. The V gene end was trimmed by 6 bases and the J gene end by 5 bases; junction bases not matched to a gene: 10.

In DNA form, the CDR3 reads TGTGCCAGCAGTCACCGATACGAGCAGTACTTC. As protein: CASSHRYEQYF. This sequence joins TRBV3-1 (or the pseudogene TRBV3-2) and TRBJ2-7, with unresolved D. The CDR3 extends over 11 amino acids. V was shortened by 6 bases and J by 4 bases, with 7 bases between the two germline ends. Germline loops: CDR1 LGHDT, CDR2 YNNKEL (reference sequence).

V is TRBV6-5 and J is TRBJ2-1; 11 bases align to TRBD2. Germline CDR1 is MNHEY and CDR2 is SVGAGI. With 2 bases clipped from V and 8 bases from J, the junction kept 2 bases outside the gene matches. The CDR3 runs 14 residues. DNA of the CDR3: TGTGCCAGCAGTTACACTAGCGGGGGTTATGAGCAGTTCTTC. This encodes CASSYTSGGYEQFF.

V gene TRBV5-4 combines with J gene TRBJ1-1; no clear D. The CDR3 runs 14 residues. CDR1 is SGHNT, CDR2 YYREEE, per germline (reference sequence). Trimming shortened V by 1 base and J by 1 base, and 8 bases separated the two germline ends. The CDR3 sequence: CASSLLGKNTEAFF. As DNA, the CDR3 is TGTGCCAGCAGCTTGTTGGGCAAGAACACTGAAGCTTTCTTT.

The V and J genes are TRBV28 and TRBJ1-3, with D possibly TRBD1 on 6 matching bases. Trimming cost V 6 bases and J 4 bases, with 19 bases left between them. Germline lookup yields CDR1 MDHEN and CDR2 SYDVKM. The CDR3 totals 16 residues. In DNA, the CDR3 is TGTGCCAGCAGACACCGGTACAGGGCAACAGGAAACACCATATATTTT. Its protein product is CASRHRYRATGNTIYF.

The chain joins TRBV10-3 to TRBJ2-3, with D perhaps being TRBD1 or TRBD2 (7 bases each). The CDR3 consists of 15 residues. The V end lost 5 bases, the J end lost 4 bases, and 16 bases lay between the germline ends. Per germline, CDR1 ENHRY and CDR2 SYGVKD. CDR3 amino acids: CAISRGGGSADTQYF. CDR3 coding DNA: TGTGCCATCAGTCGAGGGGGCGGGAGTGCAGATACGCAGTATTTT.

The rearrangement links TRBV6-2 or TRBV6-3 to TRBJ2-5; TRBD2 agrees at 7 bases. The V gene's germline CDR1 is MNHEY and CDR2 SVGEGT. With 2 bases clipped from V and 5 bases from J, the junction kept 11 bases outside the gene matches. This CDR3 region has 16 residues. In DNA, the CDR3 is TGTGCCAGCAGTTACGCTAGTTTCGGGGGGATTGAGACCCAGTACTTC. This encodes CASSYASFGGIETQYF.

The chain is built from TRBV12-3 or TRBV12-4 and TRBJ2-7; no firm D call. The V end lost 7 bases, the J end lost 2 bases, and 12 bases lay between the germline ends. The CDR3 is 13 amino acids. The CDR3 DNA reads as TGTGCCAGCATGGGCCGGCCCCCCTACGAGCAGTACTTC. Its protein product is CASMGRPPYEQYF.

The DNA of the CDR3 is TGTGCCAGCAGTCTCCGAGGACAGATCGAGCAGTACTTC. This encodes CASSLRGQIEQYF. The V and J genes are TRBV28 and TRBJ2-7, with D possibly matching TRBD1 (6 bases). Germline V gene sequence: CDR1 MDHEN, CDR2 SYDVKM. The CDR3 contains 13 residues. Trimming stripped 5 bases from V and 6 bases from J, with 14 bases between.

The CDR3 spells CSASQNIQYF. CDR3 DNA: TGCAGTGCTAGCCAAAACATTCAGTACTTC. This chain joins TRBV20-1 and TRBJ2-4; D gene ambiguous. V was shortened by 3 bases and J by 5 bases, with 2 bases between the two germline ends. The CDR3 loop spans 10 amino acids. Per germline, CDR1 DFQATT and CDR2 SNEGSKA (reference sequence).

In the case of this clone: Distinct nucleotide sequences in the sample also encode this CDR3. The gene calls are TRBV29-1 and TRBJ1-4; D unclear. Between the trimmed V and J ends, which lost 1 base and 7 bases, there was a span of 4 bases. The CDR3 loop spans 11 amino acids. Germline V gives CDR1 SQVTM, CDR2 ANQGSEA. CDR3 loop: CSVEGGEKLFF. The CDR3 DNA is TGCAGCGTTGAAGGAGGTGAAAAACTGTTTTTT.

The V gene is TRBV29-1, the J gene TRBJ2-7; unclear D gene. V lost 6 bases and J 7 bases, leaving 13 bases between the germline ends. The CDR3 length is 11 residues. From germline, CDR1 is SQVTM and CDR2 ANQGSEA. CDR3 in DNA: TGCAGCGTCGAGAGAAACAAAGAGCAGTACTTC. Amino acid sequence: CSVERNKEQYF.